This T cell receptor (beta chain) stems from a study of T cell changes during pregnancy in multiple sclerosis. The CDR3 extends over 15 amino acids. The germline V gene encodes CDR1 SGHTA and CDR2 FQGNSA. V lost 1 base and J lost 4, with 10 bases in between. The method was immunoSEQ multiplex PCR; TCRdb's version includes in-frame clones alone and lacks a portion of them. The sample lists tens of thousands of clones, 80% to 95% occurring once. The chain is built from TRBV7-2 and TRBJ2-2, with D tentatively TRBD1 (6 bases). The sample here was peripheral blood, taken after pregnancy. The sequence derives from a female donor with multiple sclerosis, enrolled in a pregnancy study. CDR3 DNA: TGTGCCAGCAGCTTAGGTGGGGGCCCCACCGGGGAGCTGTTTTTT. Protein product: CASSLGGGPTGELFF.